The entry below gives a single T cell receptor beta chain sequence along with its context. The antigen remains unidentified. This sample is part of a study of cytomegalovirus exposure and HLA in healthy donors. Healthy individuals who donated bone marrow served as the donors. Whereas donors were nominally healthy upon sampling, unrecorded immune exposures were probable. The PCR contained 60 Vbeta and 13 Jbeta primers. Some clones are missing from TCRdb's copy, which holds only in-frame ones; the method was immunoSEQ multiplex PCR. The table has roughly 100,000 clones, approximately 69% seen once. Overall study results and limits: TCR beta V segments were, for the most part, productive about 87% or about 30% of the time in an earlier analysis.

Germline assignment: CDR1 SGHVS and CDR2 FQNEAQ. The V and J ends lost 4 bases and 0 bases respectively, with 16 bases between them. The CDR3 totals 16 residues. This clonotype was sampled from a woman between 45 and 60 years old in good health and CMV-seropositive. The sample was PBMCs. The rearrangement joins TRBV7-8 to TRBJ2-7, with a weak D call TRBD1 (6 bases). As DNA, the CDR3 is TGTGCCAGCAGCTCCCCTCCAGACAGGAGCTCCTACGAGCAGTACTTC. It yields the protein CASSSPPDRSSYEQYF.